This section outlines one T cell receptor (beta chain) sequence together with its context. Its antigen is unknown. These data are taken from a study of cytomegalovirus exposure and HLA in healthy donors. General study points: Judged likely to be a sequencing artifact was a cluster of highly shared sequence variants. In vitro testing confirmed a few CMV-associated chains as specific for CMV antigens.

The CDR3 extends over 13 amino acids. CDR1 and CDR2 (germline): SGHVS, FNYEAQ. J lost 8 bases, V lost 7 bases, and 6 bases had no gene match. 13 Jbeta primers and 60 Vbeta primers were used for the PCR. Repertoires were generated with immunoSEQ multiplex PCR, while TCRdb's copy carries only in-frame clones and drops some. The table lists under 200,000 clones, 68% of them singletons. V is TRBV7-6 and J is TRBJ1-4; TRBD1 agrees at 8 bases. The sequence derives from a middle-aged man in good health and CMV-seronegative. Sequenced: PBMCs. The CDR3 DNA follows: TGTGCCAGCACCAGGGGGCGAGGGGAAAAACTGTTTTTT. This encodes CASTRGRGEKLFF.